A single sample gave rise to the 25 T cell receptor beta chains below, sequenced in a study of T cell responses to AZD1222 COVID-19 vaccine. Assay: immunoSEQ multiplex PCR; the TCRdb copy retains only in-frame clones and omits some. The sample records some 120,000 clones, roughly 88% being singletons. The sequencing used peripheral blood, collected 28 days after the second AZD1222 dose. These receptors all come from an adult who received the AZD1222 COVID-19 vaccine.

The V gene is TRBV7-3, the J gene TRBJ1-1; D perhaps matches TRBD1 (6 bases). The CDR3 covers 13 residues. CDR1 and CDR2 (germline): SGHTA, FQGTGA. The V and J ends lost 5 bases and 1 base respectively, with 8 bases between them. This CDR3 is CASSTTGNTEAFF. DNA of the CDR3: TGTGCCAGCAGCACGACAGGGAACACTGAAGCTTTCTTT.

The V and J genes are TRBV7-2 and TRBJ1-6; D perhaps matches TRBD1 (5 bases). Trimming removed 5 bases from V and 4 bases from J, with 9 bases in between. The CDR3 is 14 amino acids. Germline CDR1 SGHTA, CDR2 FQGNSA. The CDR3 reads CASSRDVYNSPLHF. The CDR3 DNA is TGTGCCAGCAGCCGGGACGTGTATAATTCACCCCTCCACTTT.

This clone was seen just once. This chain connects TRBV11-2 to TRBJ2-1, with 11 bases identical to TRBD2. CDR3 length: 15 amino acids. J gave up 4 bases and V 5 bases, and 4 bases lay outside the gene matches. Germline loops: CDR1 SGHAT, CDR2 FQNNGV. CDR3 amino acids: CASSPTSGGYNEQFF. The CDR3 DNA follows: TGTGCCAGCAGCCCTACTAGCGGGGGATACAATGAGCAGTTCTTC.

J is TRBJ1-2 and V is TRBV2, with 7 bases fitting TRBD1. Trimming at V came to 5 bases and at J to 6 bases, leaving 3 bases not matched to a gene. Germline lookup yields CDR1 SNHLY and CDR2 FYNNEI. This CDR3 region has 12 residues. CDR3 sequence: CASSWDRNGYTF. DNA of the CDR3: TGTGCCAGCAGTTGGGACAGAAATGGCTACACCTTC.

The genes are TRBV6-6 and TRBJ1-2, with D possibly TRBD1 on 5 matching bases. Germline loops: CDR1 MNHNY, CDR2 SVGAGI (reference sequence). Between the trimmed V and J ends, which lost 0 bases and 1 base, there was a span of 6 bases. The CDR3 extends over 14 amino acids. CDR3 residues: CASSYSRGNYGYTF. DNA of the CDR3: TGTGCCAGCAGTTACTCAAGGGGTAACTATGGCTACACCTTC.

Note on this clone: The same CDR3 is also encoded by other DNA sequences in this sample. This sequence joins TRBV24-1 and TRBJ1-2; 8 bases fit TRBD1. Germline V CDR1 and CDR2: KGHDR, SFDVKD. Losses at the gene ends were 3 bases for V and 5 bases for J; bases not matched to a gene: 7. The CDR3 has 15 residues. Here the CDR3 DNA reads TGTGCCACCAGTGATCCTGGACAGGGCATATATGGCTACACCTTC. Encoded protein: CATSDPGQGIYGYTF.

The chain joins TRBV6-2 or TRBV6-3 to TRBJ2-1, with D possibly matching TRBD1 (5 bases). The V and J ends lost 6 bases and 10 bases respectively, with 10 bases between them. In germline, CDR1 is MNHEY, CDR2 SVGEGT. This CDR3 is built from 11 residues. In DNA, the CDR3 is TGTGCCAGCAGCCACAGGAAGGAGCAGTTCTTC. Translating it yields CASSHRKEQFF.

The chain employs TRBV19 and TRBJ2-1; 14 bases agree with TRBD2. Germline CDR1 is LNHDA and CDR2 is SQIVND (reference sequence). The CDR3 length is 15 residues. V shed 8 bases and J 8 bases; nucleotides not matched to a gene: 8. DNA of the CDR3: TGTGCCAGTTTTCATCCGGGACTAGCGGGGGATGAGCAGTTCTTC. Protein: CASFHPGLAGDEQFF. The whole variable domain, remainder taken from reference TRBV19 and TRBJ2-1, is DGGITQSPKYLFRKEGQNVTLSCEQNLNHDAMYWYRQDPGQGLRLIYYSQIVNDFQKGDIAEGYSVSREKKESFPLTVTSAQKNPTAFYLCASFHPGLAGDEQFFGPGTRLTVL.

The V call is TRBV29-1, the J call TRBJ1-4, with D unclear. Trimming cost V 4 bases and J 8 bases, with 8 bases left between them. The CDR3 consists of 11 residues. Germline V gene sequence: CDR1 SQVTM, CDR2 ANQGSEA. The CDR3 bases are TGCAGCGTTGGTCTTTTGGAAAAACTGTTTTTT. Its protein is CSVGLLEKLFF.

On this clone: Mismatch with germline at one junction end may stem from a read error. This sample also contains other DNA sequences that code for the same CDR3. This chain connects TRBV19 to TRBJ1-5; D gene unclear. The V gene's germline CDR1 is LNHDA and CDR2 SQIVND (reference sequence). This CDR3 comprises 14 residues. The DNA for the CDR3 is TGTGCCAGTAGTAGTTCGCTGGGCAATCAGCCCCAGCACTTT. Protein: CASSSSLGNQPQHF.

The V call is TRBV18, the J call TRBJ2-1, with 11 bases lining up with TRBD1. Germline V gene data show CDR1 as KGHSH and CDR2 as LQKENI. CDR3 length: 15 residues. V lost 4 bases to trimming and J lost 4 bases; unmatched junction nucleotides: 3. This CDR3 is CASSLGTGGYNEQFF. DNA of the CDR3: TGTGCCAGCTCACTCGGGACAGGGGGTTACAATGAGCAGTTCTTC. The whole variable domain, remainder taken from reference TRBV18 and TRBJ2-1, is NAGVMQNPRHLVRRRGQEARLRCSPMKGHSHVYWYRQLPEEGLKFMVYLQKENIIDESGMPKERFSAEFPKEGPSILRIQQVVRGDSAAYFCASSLGTGGYNEQFFGPGTRLTVL.

The CDR3 sequence: CASSPTGALNEQYF. DNA for the CDR3: TGTGCCAGCAGCCCGACCGGCGCCCTCAACGAGCAGTACTTC. The V gene is TRBV6-5, the J gene TRBJ2-7; D is uncertain. This CDR3 comprises 14 residues. V lost 6 bases and J 5 bases, leaving 17 bases between the germline ends. Per germline, CDR1 MNHEY and CDR2 SVGAGI.

This clone was observed a handful of times. This rearrangement joins TRBV5-4 to TRBJ1-4; 7 nucleotides align to TRBD1. This CDR3 contains 15 residues. J was trimmed by 1 base and V by 3 bases; bases with no gene match: 3. CDR1 and CDR2 from the germline V gene are SGHNT and YYREEE (reference sequence). Written as DNA, the CDR3 is TGTGCCAGCAGCTATGCAGGGGGAACTAATGAAAAACTGTTTTTT. As protein: CASSYAGGTNEKLFF.

This chain joins TRBV12-3 or TRBV12-4 and TRBJ1-2; D is possibly TRBD1 (5 bases). V lost 4 bases, J lost 8 bases, and 14 bases lay in between. The CDR3 spans 13 residues. In DNA, the CDR3 is TGTGCCAGCAGTTGGGGGAGGGTAGGGGGCTACACCTTC. Protein: CASSWGRVGGYTF.

The J gene is TRBJ2-3, the V gene TRBV29-1; D is perhaps TRBD2 (5 bases). The CDR3 consists of 13 residues. V lost 6 bases and J lost 2, with 12 bases in between. The germline V gene has CDR1 SQVTM and CDR2 ANQGSEA. CDR3 protein: CSVGGLNTDTQYF. In DNA form, the CDR3 reads TGCAGCGTGGGCGGGCTCAACACAGATACGCAGTATTTT.

The chain joins TRBV7-2 to TRBJ2-7, with 10 positions matching TRBD1. Unmatched junction bases numbered 11, after V lost 5 bases and J lost 7 bases. CDR3 length: 15 residues. The germline gives CDR1 SGHTA, CDR2 FQGNSA. The CDR3 region has the DNA TGTGCCAGCAGCCCCAACTCGGGACAGGGGAGGGAGCAGTACTTC. Translating it yields CASSPNSGQGREQYF.

This clone was counted a single time. The chain links TRBV18 to TRBJ2-7; 11 nucleotides agree with TRBD1. The germline V gene encodes CDR1 KGHSH and CDR2 LQKENI. V shed 6 bases, J shed 1 base, and the junction held 8 bases outside the gene matches. The CDR3 runs to 16 residues. The CDR3: CASSSGQGALSYEQYF. DNA of the CDR3: TGTGCCAGCTCGTCAGGACAGGGGGCTTTATCCTACGAGCAGTACTTC. The variable domain in full, completed from reference TRBV18 and TRBJ2-7, reads NAGVMQNPRHLVRRRGQEARLRCSPMKGHSHVYWYRQLPEEGLKFMVYLQKENIIDESGMPKERFSAEFPKEGPSILRIQQVVRGDSAAYFCASSSGQGALSYEQYFGPGTRLTVT.

In DNA, the CDR3 is TGTGCTAGTGGTTTGGCCACAGGGGCCACAGATACGCAGTATTTT. Amino acids: CASGLATGATDTQYF. The chain recombines TRBV12-5 with TRBJ2-3, with TRBD1 matching 7 bases. Germline assignment: CDR1 LGHNT and CDR2 FRNRAP. CDR3 size: 15 residues. V lost 1 base, J lost 2 bases, and 3 bases stayed unmatched.

The chain recombines TRBV7-9 with TRBJ2-7; 11 bases fit TRBD2. The CDR3 is 15 amino acids. Germline loops: CDR1 SEHNR, CDR2 FQNEAQ (reference sequence). The V gene end was trimmed by 5 bases and the J gene end by 1 base; junction bases not matched to a gene: 4. DNA for the CDR3: TGTGCCAGCAGCCGTAGCGGGGGGGCGTCCTACGAGCAGTACTTC. Residues: CASSRSGGASYEQYF.

This sequence joins TRBV19 and TRBJ2-3; possible D gene TRBD1, 5 bases. Deletions cut 5 bases from V and 2 bases from J, with 14 bases between. The CDR3 runs 15 residues. The germline gives CDR1 LNHDA, CDR2 SQIVND (reference sequence). Here the CDR3 reads CASSPDSPYTDTQYF. The CDR3 DNA reads TGTGCCAGTAGTCCCGACAGTCCCTACACAGATACGCAGTATTTT.

The chain couples TRBV5-1 to TRBJ2-3; 11 bases align to TRBD2. V lost 3 bases and J lost 8; bases outside the gene matches: 5. Germline V gene lookup returns CDR1 SGHRS and CDR2 YFSETQ. The CDR3 covers 14 residues. In nucleotides, the CDR3 is TGCGCCAGCAGCTCAACCGGGACTAGCGGTACGCAGTATTTT. Amino acids: CASSSTGTSGTQYF.

This clone was counted between two and nine times. The J gene is TRBJ1-4, the V gene TRBV4-1; the match to TRBD1 covers 7 bases. The germline CDR1 and CDR2 sequences are MGHRA and YSYEKL. This CDR3 has 12 residues. V gave up 4 bases and J gave up 14 bases; unmatched junction bases: 7. This CDR3 is CASSPQGGQLFF. For the CDR3, the DNA is TGCGCCAGCAGCCCTCAGGGGGGACAGCTGTTTTTT.

This chain uses TRBV6-5 with TRBJ1-1; 7 bases agree with TRBD1. V trimming: 6 bases; J trimming: 1 base; junction bases outside the gene matches: 8. Germline V CDR1 and CDR2: MNHEY, SVGAGI. The CDR3 runs to 15 residues. For the CDR3, the DNA is TGTGCCAGCAGCTCACGTCGGACAGGGAACACTGAAGCTTTCTTT. This codes for CASSSRRTGNTEAFF.

About this clone: This same CDR3 is encoded by further DNA sequences in the sample. The chain employs TRBV6-2 or TRBV6-3 and TRBJ1-1; weak D call: TRBD1 (6 bases). Trimming removed 3 bases from V and 1 base from J, with 9 bases in between. Germline values: CDR1 MNHEY, CDR2 SVGEGT. The length of the CDR3 is 14 residues. This CDR3 is CASSYDRPNTEAFF. Written as DNA, the CDR3 is TGTGCCAGCAGTTATGACAGGCCGAACACTGAAGCTTTCTTT.

The V gene is TRBV28, the J gene TRBJ2-3, with 10 bases identical to TRBD1. The germline gives CDR1 MDHEN, CDR2 SYDVKM. This CDR3 is 14 amino acids long. Germline trimming cut 5 bases from V and 4 bases from J; bases unmatched to any gene: 3. CDR3 residues: CASSPGTGADTQYF. The CDR3 bases are TGTGCCAGCAGTCCCGGGACAGGGGCAGATACGCAGTATTTT.